Below are 2 T cell receptor beta chains sequenced from a single sample in a study of shared clonotypes between healthy human individuals. Naivety among CD8 cells was defined by CD45RO negativity and positive CCR7 selection, thereby excluding terminally differentiated effector memory CD45RA+ cells. Profiled with immunoSEQ multiplex PCR; TCRdb holds only in-frame clones, not every one. The sample lists about 2,100,000 clones; about 92% were seen once. Specimen: naive CD8+ T cells from PBMCs. The source is a man aged 18-30 years in good health. Some clones in this sample may be carry-over from other donors' samples.

CDR3 in amino acids: CASTIPDGGMTAFF. CDR3 coding DNA: TGTGCCAGCACCATACCGGACGGGGGGATGACAGCTTTCTTT. The gene calls are TRBV28 and TRBJ1-1, with D maybe TRBD1 (5 bases). CDR1 and CDR2 from the germline V gene are MDHEN and SYDVKM. This CDR3 spans 14 amino acids. Trimming left V 7 bases short and J 10 bases short, with 22 bases between.

Details on this clone: Other DNA sequences from this sample encode an identical CDR3 as well. The chain carries TRBV27 and TRBJ2-7; D is unresolved. The CDR3 loop spans 13 amino acids. With 2 bases removed from V and 0 bases from J, the gap between germline ends came to 5 bases. Germline V gene data show CDR1 as MNHEY and CDR2 as SMNVEV (reference sequence). The CDR3 sequence: CASSLTGSYEQYF. The CDR3 region has the DNA TGTGCCAGCAGTTTAACCGGCTCCTACGAGCAGTACTTC.